Below, 7 T cell receptor beta chains from the same sample are listed, as sequenced in a study of T-cell reconstitution after alpha-beta-depleted transplantation in children. TCRbeta library preparation incorporated unique molecular identifiers. In TCRdb, the PCR reads were re-called with MiXCR into one record per CDR3 protein. Of approximately 980,000 distinct CDR3 sequences listed, roughly 29% are singletons. The sample was PBMCs, mostly from graft donor cells, taken 360 days after TCRalphabeta/CD19-depleted stem cell transplant. The receptors were gathered from a boy less than two years old who had a stem cell transplant for SCID, so the T cells may come from the graft donor.

The chain joins TRBV12-3 or TRBV12-4 to TRBJ2-7, with D perhaps matching TRBD1 (6 bases). This CDR3 spans 14 amino acids. V lost 4 bases and J 0 bases, leaving 10 bases between the germline ends. The CDR3 DNA follows: TGTGCCAGCAGTTACCACAGGGTCTCCTACGAGCAGTACTTC. Protein product: CASSYHRVSYEQYF.

The chain uses TRBV28 and TRBJ2-3; TRBD2 matches 10 bases. Germline CDR1 reads MDHEN; CDR2 reads SYDVKM. The CDR3 length is 15 residues. V trimming: 3 bases; J trimming: 3 bases; junction bases outside the gene matches: 3. The CDR3 is CASSLGTSETDTQYF. The CDR3 DNA is TGTGCCAGCAGTTTGGGGACTAGCGAGACAGATACGCAGTATTTT.

V and J are TRBV10-3 and TRBJ2-5; D may match TRBD1 or TRBD2 (5 bases each). V was clipped by 4 bases and J by 4 bases, with 13 bases between them. The V gene's germline CDR1 is ENHRY and CDR2 SYGVKD. This CDR3 contains 14 residues. CDR3 residues: CAISVSGTGETQYF. CDR3 DNA: TGTGCCATCAGTGTTTCCGGGACCGGAGAGACCCAGTACTTC.

Ten or more counts support this clonotype. This sequence joins TRBV7-2 and TRBJ2-7; 7 positions agree with TRBD1. Germline CDR1 and CDR2: SGHTA and FQGNSA. The V segment lost 6 bases and the J segment 0 bases; nucleotides outside the gene matches: 5. The CDR3 loop spans 14 amino acids. DNA of the CDR3: TGTGCCAGCAGTCGACAGGGTAGCTCCTACGAGCAGTACTTC. Its protein product is CASSRQGSSYEQYF.

This clonotype has more than one count but fewer than ten. This chain links TRBV3-1 with TRBJ2-1; 8 nucleotides agree with TRBD2. In germline, CDR1 is LGHDT, CDR2 YNNKEL (reference sequence). V lost 5 bases and J lost 7; bases outside the gene matches: 7. This CDR3 comprises 14 residues. For the CDR3, the DNA is TGTGCCAGCAGCGACGGGGGGGCGGGGAATGAGCAGTTCTTC. Encoded protein: CASSDGGAGNEQFF.

The genes are TRBV5-4 and TRBJ2-7; D possibly corresponds to TRBD2 (6 bases). Per germline, CDR1 SGHNT and CDR2 YYREEE (reference sequence). The CDR3 has 13 residues. The germline V and J ends were trimmed by 8 bases and 0 bases, with 12 bases remaining between them. The CDR3: CASGTSSSYEQYF. The CDR3 DNA is TGTGCCAGTGGGACTTCCAGCTCCTACGAGCAGTACTTC.

This clonotype appeared a few times. The CDR3 DNA follows: TGCAGCGCCGGGCAGGGGGGTGAGCAGCCCCAGCATTTT. It codes for CSAGQGGEQPQHF. The chain has TRBV29-1 and TRBJ1-5; 7 nucleotides align to TRBD1. V trimming: 7 bases; J trimming: 7 bases; junction bases outside the gene matches: 10. This CDR3 comprises 13 residues. Germline V gene data show CDR1 as SQVTM and CDR2 as ANQGSEA.